The rows below give T cell receptor beta chains drawn from one sample of a study of cytomegalovirus exposure and HLA in healthy donors. Some clones are missing from TCRdb's copy, which holds only in-frame ones; the method was immunoSEQ multiplex PCR. The table shows under 200,000 clones, with 60% to 85% occurring only once. The sequencing input was PBMCs. The receptors derive from a female donor in good health and CMV-seronegative. CDR3s include the opening cysteine and the closing phenylalanine or tryptophan. Fields, in order: V gene, D gene, CDR3 protein. The D gene is left open where the match is weak.

v_gene: TRBV5-6; d_gene: TRBD1; CDR3aa: CASSLTGVNTGELFF
v_gene: TRBV5-4; d_gene: TRBD1; CDR3aa: CASSPGQGGFGYTF
v_gene: TRBV19; d_gene: .; CDR3aa: CAPSAGEKSNQPQHF
v_gene: TRBV19; d_gene: .; CDR3aa: CASISNRQAFDGYTF
v_gene: TRBV6-5; d_gene: .; CDR3aa: CASSYDGGTEAFF
v_gene: TRBV2; d_gene: .; CDR3aa: CASSFQQTNYGYTF
v_gene: TRBV2; d_gene: .; CDR3aa: CASSTSHPTEAFF
v_gene: TRBV7-7; d_gene: TRBD1; CDR3aa: CASSLDRGQETQYF
v_gene: TRBV15; d_gene: .; CDR3aa: CATSSLGGGAKDTQYF
v_gene: TRBV18; d_gene: .; CDR3aa: CASSPGRDTGELFF
v_gene: TRBV6-5; d_gene: TRBD1; CDR3aa: CASSSLDRSSEQYF
v_gene: TRBV14; d_gene: .; CDR3aa: CASSQDYRATEAFF
v_gene: TRBV5-1; d_gene: .; CDR3aa: CASSPHVFKAGNTIYF
v_gene: TRBV15; d_gene: .; CDR3aa: CATSRDLGGDNSPLHF
v_gene: TRBV7-3; d_gene: .; CDR3aa: CASSLTGSGETQYF
v_gene: TRBV6-5; d_gene: TRBD1; CDR3aa: CASRSDRGLDTEAFF
v_gene: TRBV10-1; d_gene: TRBD1; CDR3aa: CASRDGTGGTTEAFF
v_gene: TRBV18; d_gene: TRBD1; CDR3aa: CASSPLTGDLNQPQHF
v_gene: TRBV15; d_gene: .; CDR3aa: CATAGTNTEAFF
v_gene: TRBV18; d_gene: TRBD1; CDR3aa: CASSQGADEAFF
v_gene: TRBV30; d_gene: TRBD1; CDR3aa: CAWSLPTGTLKGGANVLTF
v_gene: TRBV6-5; d_gene: .; CDR3aa: CASSYSTGGSDIQYF
v_gene: TRBV30; d_gene: TRBD1; CDR3aa: CAWTRGGLATETQYF
v_gene: TRBV6-6; d_gene: TRBD1; CDR3aa: CASSPPGGSVYEQYF
v_gene: TRBV28; d_gene: .; CDR3aa: CASSTEGGRGQPQHF
v_gene: TRBV5-6; d_gene: TRBD1; CDR3aa: CASSSAGTGGEDTGELFF
v_gene: TRBV7-2; d_gene: .; CDR3aa: CASISRDSNEQFF
v_gene: TRBV13; d_gene: TRBD1; CDR3aa: CASSPRDRALDEQFF
v_gene: TRBV6-4; d_gene: TRBD2; CDR3aa: CASSDAGDTDTQYF
v_gene: TRBV4-1; d_gene: .; CDR3aa: CASSQERRDSGYEAFF
v_gene: TRBV19; d_gene: TRBD1; CDR3aa: CASSVTGDRGTEAFF
v_gene: TRBV9; d_gene: .; CDR3aa: CASSVVLGAVNNEQFF
v_gene: TRBV6-1; d_gene: TRBD1; CDR3aa: CASSAGTGETEAFF
v_gene: TRBV7-9; d_gene: .; CDR3aa: CASSSLKEEQYF
v_gene: TRBV7-2; d_gene: .; CDR3aa: CASSPFQSEAFF
v_gene: TRBV5-1; d_gene: .; CDR3aa: CASSYSTARTGELFF
v_gene: TRBV5-3; d_gene: TRBD2; CDR3aa: CARSLKDSGCLNYEQYF
v_gene: TRBV4-3; d_gene: .; CDR3aa: CASSLTSGAGNQPQHF
v_gene: TRBV7-2; d_gene: .; CDR3aa: CASSLSGTNEKLFF
v_gene: TRBV27; d_gene: .; CDR3aa: CASSPQDSYNEQFF
v_gene: TRBV29-1; d_gene: .; CDR3aa: CSVGYREKEKLFF
v_gene: TRBV27; d_gene: TRBD2; CDR3aa: CASSGGSSLYEQYF
v_gene: TRBV4-3; d_gene: .; CDR3aa: CASRPPGVNEQFF
v_gene: TRBV2; d_gene: .; CDR3aa: CASSIPDSLNTEAFF
v_gene: TRBV5-1; d_gene: .; CDR3aa: CASSLVPQATQAADTQYF